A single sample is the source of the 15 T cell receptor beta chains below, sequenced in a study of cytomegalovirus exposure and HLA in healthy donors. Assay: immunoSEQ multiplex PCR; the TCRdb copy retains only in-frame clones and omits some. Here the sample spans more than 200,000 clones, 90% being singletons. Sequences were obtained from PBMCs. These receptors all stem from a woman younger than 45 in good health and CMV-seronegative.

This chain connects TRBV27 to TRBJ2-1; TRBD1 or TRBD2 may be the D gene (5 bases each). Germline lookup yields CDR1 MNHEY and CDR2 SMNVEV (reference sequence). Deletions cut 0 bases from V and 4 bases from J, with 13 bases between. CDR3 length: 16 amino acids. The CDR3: CASSLSRDPRYNEQFF. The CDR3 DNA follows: TGTGCCAGCAGTTTATCTCGGGACCCCAGATACAATGAGCAGTTCTTC.

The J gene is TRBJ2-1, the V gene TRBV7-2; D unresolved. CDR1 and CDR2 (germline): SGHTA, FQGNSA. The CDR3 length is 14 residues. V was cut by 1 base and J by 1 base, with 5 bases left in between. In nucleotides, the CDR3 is TGTGCCAGCAGCTTAGTGGCGTCCTACAATGAGCAGTTCTTC. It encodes CASSLVASYNEQFF.

Here the CDR3 DNA reads TGTGCCAGCAGTTTCCAACAGGGTCCCTCCTACGAGCAGTACTTC. Protein sequence: CASSFQQGPSYEQYF. V is TRBV28 and J is TRBJ2-7; weak D call: TRBD1 (6 bases). The germline CDR1 and CDR2 sequences are MDHEN and SYDVKM. There are 15 residues in the CDR3. The V end lost 3 bases, the J end lost 0 bases, and 12 bases lay between the germline ends.

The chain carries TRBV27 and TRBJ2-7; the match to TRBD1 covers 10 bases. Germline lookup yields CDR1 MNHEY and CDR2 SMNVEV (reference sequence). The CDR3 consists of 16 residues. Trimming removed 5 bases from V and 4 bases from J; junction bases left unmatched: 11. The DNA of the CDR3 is TGTGCCAGCAGTCGTAAGGGGACGGGACAGGGGTACGAGCAGTACTTC. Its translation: CASSRKGTGQGYEQYF.

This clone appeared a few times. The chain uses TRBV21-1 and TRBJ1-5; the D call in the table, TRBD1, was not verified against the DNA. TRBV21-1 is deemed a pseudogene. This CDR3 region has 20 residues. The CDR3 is CASSLRTGAIHLYSNQPQHF. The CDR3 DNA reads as TGTGCCAGCAGCTTACGGACAGGGGCGATTCACCTTTATAGCAATCAGCCCCAGCATTTT.

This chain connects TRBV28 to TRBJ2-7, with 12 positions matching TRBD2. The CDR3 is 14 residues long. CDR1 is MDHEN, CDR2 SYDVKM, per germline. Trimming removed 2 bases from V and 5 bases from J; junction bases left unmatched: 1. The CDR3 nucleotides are TGTGCCAGCAGTTTAAGGACTAGCGGGAACGAGCAGTACTTC. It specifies CASSLRTSGNEQYF.

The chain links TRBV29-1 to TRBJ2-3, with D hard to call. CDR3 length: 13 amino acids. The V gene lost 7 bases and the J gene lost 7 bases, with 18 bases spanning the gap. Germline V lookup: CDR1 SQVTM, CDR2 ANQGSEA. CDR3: CSGTDSSQNTQYF. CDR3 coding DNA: TGCAGCGGGACCGACTCATCACAAAATACGCAGTATTTT.

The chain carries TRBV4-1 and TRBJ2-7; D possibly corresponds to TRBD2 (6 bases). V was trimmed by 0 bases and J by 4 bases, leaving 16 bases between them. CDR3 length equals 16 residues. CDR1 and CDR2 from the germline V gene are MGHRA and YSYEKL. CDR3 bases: TGCGCCAGCAGCCAAGATGGGCGGGAACGGGGTTACGAGCAGTACTTC. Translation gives CASSQDGRERGYEQYF.

CDR3 region: CASSQEFPHGYTF. CDR3 coding DNA: TGCGCCAGCAGCCAAGAATTCCCACATGGCTACACCTTC. The gene calls are TRBV4-1 and TRBJ1-2, with D uncertain. V gave up 0 bases and J gave up 6 bases, with 8 bases separating them. From germline, CDR1 is MGHRA and CDR2 YSYEKL. The CDR3 consists of 13 residues.

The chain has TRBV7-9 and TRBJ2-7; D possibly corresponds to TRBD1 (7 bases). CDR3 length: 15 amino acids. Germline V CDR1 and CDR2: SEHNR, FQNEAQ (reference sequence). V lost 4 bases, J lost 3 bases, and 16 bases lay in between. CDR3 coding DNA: TGTGCCAGCAGCTCGGACAGGTCGGGGGTCTACGAGCAGTACTTC. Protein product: CASSSDRSGVYEQYF.

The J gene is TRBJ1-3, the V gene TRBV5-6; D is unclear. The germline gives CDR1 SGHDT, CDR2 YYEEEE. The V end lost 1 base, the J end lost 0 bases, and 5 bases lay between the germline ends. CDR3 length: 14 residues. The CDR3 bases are TGTGCCAGCAGCTTGCAGGTCTCTGGAAACACCATATATTTT. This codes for CASSLQVSGNTIYF.

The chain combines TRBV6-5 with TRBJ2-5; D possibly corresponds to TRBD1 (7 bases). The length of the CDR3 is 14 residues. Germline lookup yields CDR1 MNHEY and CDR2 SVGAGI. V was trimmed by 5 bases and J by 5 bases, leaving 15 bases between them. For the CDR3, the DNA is TGTGCCAGCAGTAGACGACAGGGAGGCGAGACCCAGTACTTC. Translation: CASSRRQGGETQYF.

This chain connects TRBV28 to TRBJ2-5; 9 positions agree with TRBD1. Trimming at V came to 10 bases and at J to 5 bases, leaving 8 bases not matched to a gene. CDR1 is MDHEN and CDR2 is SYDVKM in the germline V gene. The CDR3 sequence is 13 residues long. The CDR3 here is CAIGQGTWETQYF. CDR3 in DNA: TGTGCCATCGGACAGGGGACGTGGGAGACCCAGTACTTC.

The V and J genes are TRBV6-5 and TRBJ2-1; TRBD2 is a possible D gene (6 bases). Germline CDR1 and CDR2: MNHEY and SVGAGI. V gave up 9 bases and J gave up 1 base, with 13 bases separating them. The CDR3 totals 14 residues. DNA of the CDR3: TGTGCCAGTAGCCTTAGCGGTTCCTACAATGAGCAGTTCTTC. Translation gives CASSLSGSYNEQFF.

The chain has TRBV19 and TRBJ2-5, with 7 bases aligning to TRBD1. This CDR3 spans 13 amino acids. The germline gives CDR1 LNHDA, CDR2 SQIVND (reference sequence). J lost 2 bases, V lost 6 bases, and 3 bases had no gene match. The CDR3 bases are TGTGCCAGTAGGAAGACAGGGCAAGAGACCCAGTACTTC. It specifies CASRKTGQETQYF.